The T cell receptor beta chain described here comes from a study of T cell clonality in common variable immunodeficiency. Study-level results: In common variable immunodeficiency, TCR beta chains reportedly carried fewer deletions and N-nucleotide insertions.

Data came from immunoSEQ multiplex PCR; TCRdb stores just in-frame clones and leaves some out. In total the sample includes 25,000 or so clones, none of them seen once. Blood samples were heparinized, about 4.5 to 8 ml per donor. CDR1 and CDR2 (germline): DFQATT, SNEGSKA (reference sequence). The CDR3 totals 15 residues. V gave up 2 bases and J gave up 3 bases; unmatched junction bases: 5. This clone was recorded at least ten times. The target antigen is unknown. The read stops 3 residues short of the end of the CDR3; the missing end is completed from the germline J gene. The rearrangement links TRBV20-1 to TRBJ2-3; 10 bases fit TRBD1. The clonotype was recovered from a human donor with common variable immunodeficiency. Input material: peripheral blood mononuclear cells. The covered CDR3 bases are TGCAGTGCTAGACCCAGACAGGGGGCGACAGATACG. It yields the protein CSARPRQGATDT. The whole CDR3 is CSARPRQGATDTQYF.